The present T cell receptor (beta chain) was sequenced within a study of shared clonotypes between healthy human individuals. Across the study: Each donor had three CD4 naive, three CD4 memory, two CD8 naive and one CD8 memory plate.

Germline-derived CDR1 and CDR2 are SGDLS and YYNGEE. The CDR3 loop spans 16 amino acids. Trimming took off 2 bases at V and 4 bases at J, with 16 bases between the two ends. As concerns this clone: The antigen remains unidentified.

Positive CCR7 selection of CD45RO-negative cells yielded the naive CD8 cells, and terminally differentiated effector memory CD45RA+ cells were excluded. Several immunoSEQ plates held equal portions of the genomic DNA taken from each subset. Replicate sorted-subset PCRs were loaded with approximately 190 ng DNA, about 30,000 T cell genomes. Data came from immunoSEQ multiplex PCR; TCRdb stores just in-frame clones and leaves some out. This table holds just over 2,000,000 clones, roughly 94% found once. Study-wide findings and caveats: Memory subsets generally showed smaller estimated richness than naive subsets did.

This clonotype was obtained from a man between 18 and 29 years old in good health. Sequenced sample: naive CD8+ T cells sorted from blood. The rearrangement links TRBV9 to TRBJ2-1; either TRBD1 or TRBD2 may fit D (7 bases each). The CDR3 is CASSVNRGGPYNEQFF. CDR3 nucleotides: TGTGCCAGCAGCGTCAACAGGGGAGGGCCTTACAATGAGCAGTTCTTC.